This T cell receptor (beta chain) stems from a study of OX40 agonist ivuxolimab in advanced cancers. In the study overall: Dose-escalation patients had hepatocellular carcinoma, melanoma, renal cell or head and neck cancer. Partial responses were achieved by three patients, of whom one had hepatocellular carcinoma and two had cutaneous melanoma.

Study findings and constraints: At 0.1 to 3.0 mg/kg, clonal expansion of CD4+ and CD8+ blood T cells had occurred by week 6.

Using immunoSEQ multiplex PCR, the repertoire was profiled, and TCRdb retains in-frame clones only, with some absent. The table has 20,000 to 25,000 clones, around nine tenths seen once. In regard to this clone: Its specificity is not known.

Germline V gene sequence: CDR1 SEHNR, CDR2 FQNEAQ (reference sequence). CDR3 length: 15 amino acids. The junction had 4 bases not matched to a gene; V was cut back by 3 bases and J by 2 bases. The TCR comes from an adult with an advanced solid tumor such as melanoma, head and neck, liver or kidney cancer. The rearrangement uses TRBV7-9 and TRBJ1-2, with TRBD1 matching over 9 bases. Sequencing used CD4+ or CD8+ T cells sorted from blood, obtained in a trial of the OX40 agonist ivuxolimab. CDR3 nucleotide sequence: TGTGCCAGCAGCTTTGCCGGGACAGGGAACTATGGCTACACCTTC. Amino acids: CASSFAGTGNYGYTF.